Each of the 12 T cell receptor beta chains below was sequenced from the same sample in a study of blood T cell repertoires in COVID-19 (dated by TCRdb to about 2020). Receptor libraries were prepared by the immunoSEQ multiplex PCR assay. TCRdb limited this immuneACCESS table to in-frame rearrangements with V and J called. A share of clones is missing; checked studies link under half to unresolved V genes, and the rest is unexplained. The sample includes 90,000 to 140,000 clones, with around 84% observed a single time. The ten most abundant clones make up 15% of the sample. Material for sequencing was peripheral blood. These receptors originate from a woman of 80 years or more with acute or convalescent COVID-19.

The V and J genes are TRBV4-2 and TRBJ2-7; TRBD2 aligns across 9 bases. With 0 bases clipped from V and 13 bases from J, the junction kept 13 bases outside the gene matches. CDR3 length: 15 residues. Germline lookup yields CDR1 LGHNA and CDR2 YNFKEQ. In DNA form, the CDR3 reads TGTGCCAGCAGCCAAGATCGAGGGCAGGGACTAGCAATCTACTTC. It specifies CASSQDRGQGLAIYF.

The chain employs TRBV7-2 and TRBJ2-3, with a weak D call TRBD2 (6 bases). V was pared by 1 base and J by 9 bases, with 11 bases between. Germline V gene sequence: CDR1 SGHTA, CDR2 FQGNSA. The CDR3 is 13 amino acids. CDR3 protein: CASSLDRRGTQYF. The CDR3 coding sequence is TGTGCCAGCAGCTTAGATAGGCGGGGAACGCAGTATTTT.

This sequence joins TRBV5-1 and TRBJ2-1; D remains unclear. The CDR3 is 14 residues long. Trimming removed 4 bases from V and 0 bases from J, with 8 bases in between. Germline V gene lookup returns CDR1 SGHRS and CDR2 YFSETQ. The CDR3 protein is CASSRESSYNEQFF. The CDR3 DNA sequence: TGCGCCAGCAGCCGTGAGAGCTCCTACAATGAGCAGTTCTTC.

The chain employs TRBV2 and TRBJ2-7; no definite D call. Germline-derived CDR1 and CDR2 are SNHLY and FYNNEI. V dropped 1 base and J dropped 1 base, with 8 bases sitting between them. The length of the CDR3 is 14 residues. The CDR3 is CASSEETFSYEQYF. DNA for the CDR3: TGTGCCAGCAGTGAAGAGACATTTTCCTACGAGCAGTACTTC.

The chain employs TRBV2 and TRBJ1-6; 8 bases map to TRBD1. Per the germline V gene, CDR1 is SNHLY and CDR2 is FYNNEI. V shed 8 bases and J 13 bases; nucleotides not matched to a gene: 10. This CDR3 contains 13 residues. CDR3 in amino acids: CASDRDRTGPLHF. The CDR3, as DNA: TGTGCCAGCGACCGGGACAGGACCGGGCCCCTCCACTTT.

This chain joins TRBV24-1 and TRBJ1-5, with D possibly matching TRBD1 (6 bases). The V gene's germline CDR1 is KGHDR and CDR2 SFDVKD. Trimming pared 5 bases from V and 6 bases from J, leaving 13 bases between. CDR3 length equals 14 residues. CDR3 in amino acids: CATSGQGWVQPQHF. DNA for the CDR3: TGTGCCACCAGTGGCCAGGGGTGGGTTCAGCCCCAGCATTTT.

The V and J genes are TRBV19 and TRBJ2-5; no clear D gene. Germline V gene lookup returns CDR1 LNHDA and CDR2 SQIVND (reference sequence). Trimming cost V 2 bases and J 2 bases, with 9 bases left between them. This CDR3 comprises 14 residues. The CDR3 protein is CASSIRTSQETQYF. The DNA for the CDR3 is TGTGCCAGTAGTATAAGAACATCTCAAGAGACCCAGTACTTC.

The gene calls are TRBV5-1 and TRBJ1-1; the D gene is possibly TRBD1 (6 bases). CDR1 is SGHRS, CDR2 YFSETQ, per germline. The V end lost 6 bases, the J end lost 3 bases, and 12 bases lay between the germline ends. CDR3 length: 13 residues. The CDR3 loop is CASNGQSDTEAFF. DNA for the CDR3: TGCGCCAGCAACGGACAGTCGGACACTGAAGCTTTCTTT.

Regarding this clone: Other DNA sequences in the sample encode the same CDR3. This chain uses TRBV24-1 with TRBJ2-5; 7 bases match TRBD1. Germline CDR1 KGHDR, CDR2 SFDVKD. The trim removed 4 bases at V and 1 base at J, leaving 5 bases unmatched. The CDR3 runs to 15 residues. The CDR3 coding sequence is TGTGCCACCAGTGACCCCGGGACAGTCCAAGAGACCCAGTACTTC. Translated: CATSDPGTVQETQYF.

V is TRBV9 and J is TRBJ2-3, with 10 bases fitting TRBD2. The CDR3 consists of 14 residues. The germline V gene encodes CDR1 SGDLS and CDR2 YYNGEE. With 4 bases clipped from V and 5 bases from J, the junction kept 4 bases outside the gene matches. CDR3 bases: TGTGCCAGCAGCCTAGGACTAGCGGTAGATACGCAGTATTTT. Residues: CASSLGLAVDTQYF. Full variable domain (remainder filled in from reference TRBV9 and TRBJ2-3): DSGVTQTPKHLITATGQRVTLRCSPRSGDLSVYWYQQSLDQGLQFLIQYYNGEERAKGNILERFSAQQFPDLHSELNLSSLELGDSALYFCASSLGLAVDTQYFGPGTRLTVL.

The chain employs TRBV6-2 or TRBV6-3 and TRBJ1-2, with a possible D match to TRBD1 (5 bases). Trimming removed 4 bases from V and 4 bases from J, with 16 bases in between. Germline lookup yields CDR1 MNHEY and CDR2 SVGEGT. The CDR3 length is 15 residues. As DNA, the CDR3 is TGTGCCAGCAGTTCCAGAGCAGGGCCAGTCTATGGCTACACCTTC. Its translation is CASSSRAGPVYGYTF.

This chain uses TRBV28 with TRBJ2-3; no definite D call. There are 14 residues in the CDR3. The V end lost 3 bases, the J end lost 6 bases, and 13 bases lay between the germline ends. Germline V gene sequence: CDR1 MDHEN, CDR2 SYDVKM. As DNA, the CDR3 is TGTGCCAGCAGTTTGGTAACAAACCGTGATACGCAGTATTTT. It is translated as CASSLVTNRDTQYF.